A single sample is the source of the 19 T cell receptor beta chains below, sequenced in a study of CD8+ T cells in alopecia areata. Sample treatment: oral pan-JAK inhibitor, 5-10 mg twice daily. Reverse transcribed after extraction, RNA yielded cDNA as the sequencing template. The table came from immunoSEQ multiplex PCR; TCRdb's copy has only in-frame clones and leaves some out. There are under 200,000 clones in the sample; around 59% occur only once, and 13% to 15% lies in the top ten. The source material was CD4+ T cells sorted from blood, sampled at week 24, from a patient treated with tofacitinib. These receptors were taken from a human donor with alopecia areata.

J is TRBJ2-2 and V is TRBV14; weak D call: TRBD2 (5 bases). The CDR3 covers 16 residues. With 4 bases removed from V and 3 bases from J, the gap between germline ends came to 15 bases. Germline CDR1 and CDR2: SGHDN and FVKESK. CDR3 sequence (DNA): TGTGCCAGCAGCCGCATTGGGCAGAGGGACACCGGGGAGCTGTTTTTT. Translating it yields CASSRIGQRDTGELFF.

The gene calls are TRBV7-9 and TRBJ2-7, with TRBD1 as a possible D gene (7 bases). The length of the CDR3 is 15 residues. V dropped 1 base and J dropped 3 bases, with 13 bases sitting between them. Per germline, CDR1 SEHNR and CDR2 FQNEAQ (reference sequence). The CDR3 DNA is TGTGCCAGCAGCTTAGGACAGGGAGGTCTCTACGAGCAGTACTTC. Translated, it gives CASSLGQGGLYEQYF.

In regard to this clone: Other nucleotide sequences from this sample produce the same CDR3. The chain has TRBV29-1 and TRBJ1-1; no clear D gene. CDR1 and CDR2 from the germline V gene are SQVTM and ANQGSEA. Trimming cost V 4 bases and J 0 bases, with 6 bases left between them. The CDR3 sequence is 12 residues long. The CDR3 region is CSVAGLNTEAFF. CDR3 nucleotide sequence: TGCAGCGTTGCAGGCCTGAACACTGAAGCTTTCTTT.

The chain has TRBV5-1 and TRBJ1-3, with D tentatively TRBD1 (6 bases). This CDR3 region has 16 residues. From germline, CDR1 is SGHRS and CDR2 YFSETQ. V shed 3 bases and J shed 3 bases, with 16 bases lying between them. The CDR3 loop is CASSSNPTGIGNTIYF. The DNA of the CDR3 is TGCGCCAGCAGCTCGAATCCCACAGGGATTGGAAACACCATATATTTT.

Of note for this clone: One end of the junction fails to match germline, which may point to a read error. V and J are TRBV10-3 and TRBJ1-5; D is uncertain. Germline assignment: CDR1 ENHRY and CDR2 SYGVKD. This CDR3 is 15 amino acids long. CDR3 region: CASSYSGLGNQPQHF. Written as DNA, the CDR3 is TGTGCCAGCAGTTACTCAGGTTTAGGCAATCAGCCCCAGCATTTT.

CDR3 DNA: TGTGCCAGCAACACAAACCGGCAGGGAAATTCACCCCTCCACTTT. Protein sequence: CASNTNRQGNSPLHF. This chain links TRBV11-2 with TRBJ1-6; a weak D match, TRBD1 (5 bases). Trimming took off 7 bases at V and 7 bases at J, with 17 bases between the two ends. Germline-derived CDR1 and CDR2 are SGHAT and FQNNGV. The CDR3 extends over 15 amino acids.

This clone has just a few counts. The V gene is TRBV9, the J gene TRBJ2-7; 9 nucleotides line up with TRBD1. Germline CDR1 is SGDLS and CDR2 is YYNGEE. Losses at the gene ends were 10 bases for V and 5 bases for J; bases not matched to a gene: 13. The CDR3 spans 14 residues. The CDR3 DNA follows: TGTGCCGTTCGTCCCGGGACAGGGTGCCACGAGCAGTACTTC. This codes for CAVRPGTGCHEQYF. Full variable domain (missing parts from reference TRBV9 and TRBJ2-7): DSGVTQTPKHLITATGQRVTLRCSPRSGDLSVYWYQQSLDQGLQFLIQYYNGEERAKGNILERFSAQQFPDLHSELNLSSLELGDSALYFCAVRPGTGCHEQYFGPGTRLTVT.

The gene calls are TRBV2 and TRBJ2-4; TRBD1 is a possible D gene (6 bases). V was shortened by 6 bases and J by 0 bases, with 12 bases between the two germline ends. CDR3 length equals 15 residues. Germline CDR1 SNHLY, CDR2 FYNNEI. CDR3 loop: CASRGDTLAKNIQYF. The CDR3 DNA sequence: TGTGCCAGCAGGGGGGACACTTTAGCCAAAAACATTCAGTACTTC.

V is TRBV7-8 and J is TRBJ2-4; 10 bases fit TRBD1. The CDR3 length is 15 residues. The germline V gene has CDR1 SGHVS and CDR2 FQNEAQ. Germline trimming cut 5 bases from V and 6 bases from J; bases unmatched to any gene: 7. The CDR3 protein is CASSPTGGGRNIQYF. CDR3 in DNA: TGTGCCAGCAGCCCGACAGGGGGCGGTAGAAACATTCAGTACTTC. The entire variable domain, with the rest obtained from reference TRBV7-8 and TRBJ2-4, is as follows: GAGVSQSPRYKVAKRGQDVALRCDPISGHVSLFWYQQALGQGPEFLTYFQNEAQLDKSGLPSDRFFAERPEGSVSTLKIQRTQQEDSAVYLCASSPTGGGRNIQYFGAGTRLSVL.

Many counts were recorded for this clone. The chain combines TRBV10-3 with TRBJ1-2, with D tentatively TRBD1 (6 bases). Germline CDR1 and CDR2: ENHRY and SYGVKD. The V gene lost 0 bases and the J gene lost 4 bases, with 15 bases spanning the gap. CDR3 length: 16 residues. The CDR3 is CAISESGDIVAYGYTF. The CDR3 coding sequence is TGTGCCATCAGTGAGTCAGGGGACATTGTCGCCTATGGCTACACCTTC.

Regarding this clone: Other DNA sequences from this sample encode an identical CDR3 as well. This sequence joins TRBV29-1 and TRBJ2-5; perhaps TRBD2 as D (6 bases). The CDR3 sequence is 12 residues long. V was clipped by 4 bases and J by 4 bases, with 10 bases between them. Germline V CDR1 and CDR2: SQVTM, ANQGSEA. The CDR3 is CSVGGGRETQYF. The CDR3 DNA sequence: TGCAGCGTTGGCGGAGGGAGAGAGACCCAGTACTTC.

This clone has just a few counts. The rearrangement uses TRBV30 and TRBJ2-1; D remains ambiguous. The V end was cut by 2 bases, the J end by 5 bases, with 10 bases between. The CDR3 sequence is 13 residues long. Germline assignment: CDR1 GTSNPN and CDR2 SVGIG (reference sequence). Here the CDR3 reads CAWSLQYHNEQFF. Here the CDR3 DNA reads TGTGCCTGGAGTCTCCAGTATCACAATGAGCAGTTCTTC.

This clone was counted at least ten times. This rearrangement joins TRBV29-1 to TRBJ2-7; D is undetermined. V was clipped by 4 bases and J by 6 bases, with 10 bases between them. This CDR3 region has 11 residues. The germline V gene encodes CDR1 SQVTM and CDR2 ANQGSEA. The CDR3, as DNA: TGCAGCGTTGCTGGAAGAGCCGAGCAGTACTTC. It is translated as CSVAGRAEQYF.

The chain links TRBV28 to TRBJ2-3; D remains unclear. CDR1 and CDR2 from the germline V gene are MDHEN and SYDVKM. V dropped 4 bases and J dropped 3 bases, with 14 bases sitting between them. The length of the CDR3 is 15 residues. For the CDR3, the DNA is TGTGCCAGCAGTTCCCAACAGAGTATTACAGATACGCAGTATTTT. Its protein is CASSSQQSITDTQYF.

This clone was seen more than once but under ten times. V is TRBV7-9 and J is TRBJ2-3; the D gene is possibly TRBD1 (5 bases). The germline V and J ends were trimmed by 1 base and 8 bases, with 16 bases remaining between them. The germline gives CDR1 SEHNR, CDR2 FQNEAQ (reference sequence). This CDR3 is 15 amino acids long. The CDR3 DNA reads TGTGCCAGCAGCTTAGATAGGTGGGGCCAGGGTACGCAGTATTTT. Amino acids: CASSLDRWGQGTQYF.

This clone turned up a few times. CDR3 in amino acids: CASSESGGAVGGYGYTF. The CDR3, as DNA: TGTGCCAGCAGTGAATCAGGGGGCGCGGTGGGTGGTTATGGCTACACCTTC. The chain links TRBV2 to TRBJ1-2; 8 positions match TRBD1. The V segment lost 2 bases and the J segment 5 bases; nucleotides outside the gene matches: 13. CDR1 is SNHLY and CDR2 is FYNNEI in the germline V gene. The CDR3 consists of 17 residues.

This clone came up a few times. CDR3 loop: CASSSTPSGANVLTF. The CDR3 DNA reads as TGTGCCAGCAGCTCTACGCCCTCTGGGGCCAACGTCCTGACTTTC. The gene calls are TRBV7-9 and TRBJ2-6; D is unclear. Per germline, CDR1 SEHNR and CDR2 FQNEAQ (reference sequence). This CDR3 spans 15 amino acids. Trimming took 4 bases from V and 0 from J, leaving 7 bases between them.

CDR3 DNA sequence: TGCAGCGTTGATGACAGGAACACTGAAGCTTTCTTT. Protein: CSVDDRNTEAFF. This chain joins TRBV29-1 and TRBJ1-1, with D possibly being TRBD1 (5 bases). In germline, CDR1 is SQVTM, CDR2 ANQGSEA. V lost 3 bases and J 1 base, leaving 6 bases between the germline ends. This CDR3 is built from 12 residues.

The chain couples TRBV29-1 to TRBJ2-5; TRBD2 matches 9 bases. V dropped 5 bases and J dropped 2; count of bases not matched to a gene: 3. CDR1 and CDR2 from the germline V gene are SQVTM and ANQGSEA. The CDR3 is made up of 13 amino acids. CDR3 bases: TGCAGCGTTAGGCGGGGGGGACAAGAGACCCAGTACTTC. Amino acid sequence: CSVRRGGQETQYF.